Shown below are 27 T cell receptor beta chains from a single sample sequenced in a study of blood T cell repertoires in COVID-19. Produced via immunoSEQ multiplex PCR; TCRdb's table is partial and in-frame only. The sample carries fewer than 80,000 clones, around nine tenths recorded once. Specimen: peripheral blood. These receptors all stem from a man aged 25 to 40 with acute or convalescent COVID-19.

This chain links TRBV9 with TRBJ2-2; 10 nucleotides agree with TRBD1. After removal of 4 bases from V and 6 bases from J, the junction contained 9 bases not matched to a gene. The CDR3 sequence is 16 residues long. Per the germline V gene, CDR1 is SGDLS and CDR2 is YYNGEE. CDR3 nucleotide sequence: TGTGCCAGCAGCAATAACCGGGACAGGGGCCCCGGGGAGCTGTTTTTT. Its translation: CASSNNRDRGPGELFF.

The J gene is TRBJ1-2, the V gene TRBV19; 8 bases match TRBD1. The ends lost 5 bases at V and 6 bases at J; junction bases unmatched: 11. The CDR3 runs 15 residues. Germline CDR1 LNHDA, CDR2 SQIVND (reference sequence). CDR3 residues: CASSSPGTGGDGYTF. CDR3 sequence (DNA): TGTGCCAGTAGTTCTCCCGGCACAGGGGGGGATGGCTACACCTTC.

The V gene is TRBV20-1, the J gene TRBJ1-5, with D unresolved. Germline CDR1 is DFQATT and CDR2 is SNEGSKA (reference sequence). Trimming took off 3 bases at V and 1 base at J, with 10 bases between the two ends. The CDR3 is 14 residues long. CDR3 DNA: TGCAGTGCTAGTCGGTCGGGGAGCAATCAGCCCCAGCATTTT. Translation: CSASRSGSNQPQHF.

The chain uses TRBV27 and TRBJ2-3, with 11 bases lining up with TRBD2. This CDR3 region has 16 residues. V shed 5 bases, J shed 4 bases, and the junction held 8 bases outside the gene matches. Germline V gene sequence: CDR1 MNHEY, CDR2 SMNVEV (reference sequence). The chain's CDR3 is CASSRLTSGSPDTQYF. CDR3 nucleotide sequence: TGTGCCAGCAGTCGACTAACTAGCGGGAGCCCAGATACGCAGTATTTT.

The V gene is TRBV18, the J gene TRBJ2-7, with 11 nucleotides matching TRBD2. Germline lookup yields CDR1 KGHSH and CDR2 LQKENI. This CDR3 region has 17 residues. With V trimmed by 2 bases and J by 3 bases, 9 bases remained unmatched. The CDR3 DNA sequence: TGTGCCAGCTCACCAAGGGCCGGGACTAGCGGAAGCTACGAGCAGTACTTC. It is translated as CASSPRAGTSGSYEQYF.

CDR3 DNA: TGTGCCAGCAGTGCCAGCGGGAGGTTGGAGACCCAGTACTTC. Translation gives CASSASGRLETQYF. The chain combines TRBV5-8 with TRBJ2-5, with 9 nucleotides matching TRBD2. Germline assignment: CDR1 SGHTS and CDR2 YDEGEE. Trimming at V came to 5 bases and at J to 5 bases, leaving 7 bases not matched to a gene. This CDR3 has 14 residues.

CDR3 sequence reads: CASSSTRFGEQFF. CDR3 nucleotides: TGTGCCAGCAGTTCCACGAGGTTTGGGGAGCAGTTCTTC. J is TRBJ2-1 and V is TRBV28; D not certain. The germline CDR1 and CDR2 sequences are MDHEN and SYDVKM. V lost 4 bases, J lost 10 bases, and 14 bases lay in between. The CDR3 sequence is 13 residues long.

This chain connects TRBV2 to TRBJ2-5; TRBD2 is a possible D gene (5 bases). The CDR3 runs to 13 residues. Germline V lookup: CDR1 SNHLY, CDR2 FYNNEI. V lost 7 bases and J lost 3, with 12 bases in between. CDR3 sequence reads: CASKKDGKETQYF. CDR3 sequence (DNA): TGTGCCAGCAAAAAAGACGGGAAAGAGACCCAGTACTTC.

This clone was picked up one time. The CDR3 loop reads CAWQGDIGSPLHF. In DNA form, the CDR3 reads TGTGCCTGGCAGGGGGATATTGGTTCACCCCTCCACTTT. J is TRBJ1-6 and V is TRBV30, with 7 bases matching TRBD1. The germline gives CDR1 GTSNPN, CDR2 SVGIG (reference sequence). The trim removed 5 bases at V and 9 bases at J, leaving 7 bases unmatched. The CDR3 length is 13 residues.

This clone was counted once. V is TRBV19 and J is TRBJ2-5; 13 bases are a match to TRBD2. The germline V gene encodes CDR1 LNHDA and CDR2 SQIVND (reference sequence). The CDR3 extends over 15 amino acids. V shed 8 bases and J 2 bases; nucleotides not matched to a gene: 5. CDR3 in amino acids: CASSALAGGQETQYF. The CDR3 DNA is TGTGCCAGTTCCGCACTAGCGGGAGGGCAAGAGACCCAGTACTTC.

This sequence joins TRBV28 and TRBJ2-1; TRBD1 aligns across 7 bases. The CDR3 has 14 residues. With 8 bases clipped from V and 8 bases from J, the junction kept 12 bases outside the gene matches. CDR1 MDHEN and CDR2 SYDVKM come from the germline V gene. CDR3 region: CASSTYRGKDEQFF. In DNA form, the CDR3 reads TGTGCCAGCTCGACGTACAGGGGAAAGGATGAGCAGTTCTTC.

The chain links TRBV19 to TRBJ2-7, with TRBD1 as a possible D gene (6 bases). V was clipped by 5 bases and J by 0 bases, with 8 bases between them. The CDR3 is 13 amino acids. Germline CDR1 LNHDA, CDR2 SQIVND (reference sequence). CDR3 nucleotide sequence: TGTGCCAGTAGTCTCAGGGGCTCCTACGAGCAGTACTTC. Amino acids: CASSLRGSYEQYF.

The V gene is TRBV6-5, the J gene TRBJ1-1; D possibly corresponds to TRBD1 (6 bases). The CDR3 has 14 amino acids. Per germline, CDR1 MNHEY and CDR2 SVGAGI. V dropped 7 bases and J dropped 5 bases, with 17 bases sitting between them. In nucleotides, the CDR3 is TGTGCCAGCACCCTGGGGGGGCTGTGGACTGAAGCTTTCTTT. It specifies CASTLGGLWTEAFF.

This CDR3 reads CSARVYNEQFF. CDR3 coding DNA: TGCAGTGCTAGAGTATACAATGAGCAGTTCTTC. The chain employs TRBV20-1 and TRBJ2-1, with no clear D. Trimming took 1 base from V and 4 from J, leaving 2 bases between them. This CDR3 contains 11 residues. Germline loops: CDR1 DFQATT, CDR2 SNEGSKA (reference sequence).

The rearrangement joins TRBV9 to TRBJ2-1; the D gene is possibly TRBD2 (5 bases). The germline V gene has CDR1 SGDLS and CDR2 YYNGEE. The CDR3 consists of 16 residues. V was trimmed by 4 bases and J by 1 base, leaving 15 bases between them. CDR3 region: CASSSPRLRSYNEQFF. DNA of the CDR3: TGTGCCAGCAGCTCCCCAAGACTACGGTCCTACAATGAGCAGTTCTTC.

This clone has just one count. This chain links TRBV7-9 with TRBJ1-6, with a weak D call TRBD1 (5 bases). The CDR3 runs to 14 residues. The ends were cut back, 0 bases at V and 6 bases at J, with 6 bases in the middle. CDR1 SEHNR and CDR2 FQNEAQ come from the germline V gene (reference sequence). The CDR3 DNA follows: TGTGCCAGCAGCTTAGCGGGGGGTAATTCACCCCTCCACTTT. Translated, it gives CASSLAGGNSPLHF.

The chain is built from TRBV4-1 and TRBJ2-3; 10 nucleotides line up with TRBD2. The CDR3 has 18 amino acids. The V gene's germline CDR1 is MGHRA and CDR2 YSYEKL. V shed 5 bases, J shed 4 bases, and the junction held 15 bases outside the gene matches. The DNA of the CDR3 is TGCGCCAGCAGCTTCAAAAGCGGGAGGGACGCGGTCGCAGATACGCAGTATTTT. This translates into CASSFKSGRDAVADTQYF.

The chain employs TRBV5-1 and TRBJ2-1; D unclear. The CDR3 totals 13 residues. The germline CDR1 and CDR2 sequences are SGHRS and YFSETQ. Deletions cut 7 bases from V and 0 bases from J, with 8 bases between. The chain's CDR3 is CASRSSSYNEQFF. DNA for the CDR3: TGCGCCAGCCGCTCCAGCTCCTACAATGAGCAGTTCTTC. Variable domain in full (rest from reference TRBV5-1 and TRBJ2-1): KAGVTQTPRYLIKTRGQQVTLSCSPISGHRSVSWYQQTPGQGLQFLFEYFSETQRNKGNFPGRFSGRQFSNSRSEMNVSTLELGDSALYLCASRSSSYNEQFFGPGTRLTVL.

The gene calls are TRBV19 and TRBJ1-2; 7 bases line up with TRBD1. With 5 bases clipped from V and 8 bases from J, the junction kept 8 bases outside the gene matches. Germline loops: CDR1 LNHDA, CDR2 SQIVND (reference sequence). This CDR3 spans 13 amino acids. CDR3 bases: TGTGCCAGTAGTGACGAGGGGGCGAAGGGCTACACCTTC. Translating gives CASSDEGAKGYTF. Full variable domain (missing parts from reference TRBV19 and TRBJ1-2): DGGITQSPKYLFRKEGQNVTLSCEQNLNHDAMYWYRQDPGQGLRLIYYSQIVNDFQKGDIAEGYSVSREKKESFPLTVTSAQKNPTAFYLCASSDEGAKGYTFGSGTRLTVV.

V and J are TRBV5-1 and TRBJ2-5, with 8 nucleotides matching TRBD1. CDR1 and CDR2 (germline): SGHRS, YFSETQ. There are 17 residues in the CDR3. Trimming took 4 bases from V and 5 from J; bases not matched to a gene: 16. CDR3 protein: CASSLLRQGAFGETQYF. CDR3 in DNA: TGCGCCAGCAGCCTCCTTCGGCAGGGGGCTTTTGGGGAGACCCAGTACTTC.

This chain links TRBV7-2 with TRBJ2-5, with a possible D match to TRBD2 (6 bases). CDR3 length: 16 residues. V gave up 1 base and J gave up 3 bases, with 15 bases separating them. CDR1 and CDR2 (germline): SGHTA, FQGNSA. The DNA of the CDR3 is TGTGCCAGCAGCTTAGAAGGGGCTAGCGTAAAAGAGACCCAGTACTTC. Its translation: CASSLEGASVKETQYF.

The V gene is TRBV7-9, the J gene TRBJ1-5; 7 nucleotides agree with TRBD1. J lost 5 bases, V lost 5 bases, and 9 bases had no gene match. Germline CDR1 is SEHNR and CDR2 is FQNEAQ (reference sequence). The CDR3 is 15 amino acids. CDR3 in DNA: TGTGCCAGCAGCAACCAGGGGGACAGCCATCAGCCCCAGCATTTT. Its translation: CASSNQGDSHQPQHF.

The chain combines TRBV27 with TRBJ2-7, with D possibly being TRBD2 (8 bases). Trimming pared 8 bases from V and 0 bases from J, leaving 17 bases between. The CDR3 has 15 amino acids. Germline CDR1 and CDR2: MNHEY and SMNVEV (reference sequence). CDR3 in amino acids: CASEGASGSSYEQYF. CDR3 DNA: TGTGCCAGCGAGGGGGCTAGCGGGTCCTCCTACGAGCAGTACTTC.

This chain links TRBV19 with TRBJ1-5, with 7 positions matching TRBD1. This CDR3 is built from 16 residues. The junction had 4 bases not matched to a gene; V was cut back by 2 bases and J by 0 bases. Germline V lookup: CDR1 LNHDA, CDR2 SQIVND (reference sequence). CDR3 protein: CASSIQGGYSNQPQHF. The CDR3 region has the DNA TGTGCCAGTAGTATACAGGGGGGATATAGCAATCAGCCCCAGCATTTT.

The CDR3 bases are TGTGCCAGCAGGTATGGAGGAGCTAGCGGGACGGAGACCCAGTACTTC. Translated, it gives CASRYGGASGTETQYF. The J gene is TRBJ2-5, the V gene TRBV6-6; 9 bases fit TRBD2. In germline, CDR1 is MNHNY, CDR2 SVGAGI (reference sequence). With V trimmed by 6 bases and J by 5 bases, 13 bases remained unmatched. This CDR3 has 16 residues.

The CDR3 region has the DNA TGTGCCTCCCAAGGGGTCGGGACAGGGATCTACGAGCAGTACTTC. This translates into CASQGVGTGIYEQYF. The V and J genes are TRBV5-6 and TRBJ2-7; 9 nucleotides match TRBD1. Germline CDR1 is SGHDT and CDR2 is YYEEEE. CDR3 length equals 15 residues. Trimming cost V 10 bases and J 3 bases; bases outside gene matches: 14.

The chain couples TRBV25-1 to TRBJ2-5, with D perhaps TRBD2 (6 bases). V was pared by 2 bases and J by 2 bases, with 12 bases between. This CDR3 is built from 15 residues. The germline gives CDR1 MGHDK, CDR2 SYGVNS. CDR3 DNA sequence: TGTGCCAGCAGTGAACGCAGCAGCGGGCAAGAGACCCAGTACTTC. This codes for CASSERSSGQETQYF.